A single sample is the source of the 13 T cell receptor beta chains below, sequenced in a study of OX40 agonist ivuxolimab in advanced cancers. Some clones are missing from TCRdb's copy, which holds only in-frame ones; the method was immunoSEQ multiplex PCR. The table shows about 31,000 clones, with 80% to 90% occurring only once. The sequencing here drew on CD4+ or CD8+ T cells sorted from blood, taken in a trial of the OX40 agonist ivuxolimab. The source of these receptors is an adult with an advanced solid tumor such as melanoma, head and neck, liver or kidney cancer.

This chain connects TRBV27 to TRBJ2-7, with 7 bases matching TRBD1. Trimming cost V 5 bases and J 3 bases; bases outside gene matches: 13. The length of the CDR3 is 16 residues. Germline CDR1 and CDR2: MNHEY and SMNVEV (reference sequence). CDR3 protein: CASSPTPGQRRYEQYF. The CDR3 DNA reads TGTGCCAGCAGTCCGACCCCGGGACAGAGACGCTACGAGCAGTACTTC.

The chain couples TRBV4-1 to TRBJ2-1, with 10 positions matching TRBD2. Trimming cost V 1 base and J 8 bases; bases outside gene matches: 5. Per the germline V gene, CDR1 is MGHRA and CDR2 is YSYEKL. This CDR3 comprises 15 residues. The CDR3 protein is CASSQVQREGDEQFF. The CDR3 DNA sequence: TGCGCCAGCAGCCAAGTACAGCGGGAGGGCGATGAGCAGTTCTTC.

The chain uses TRBV4-2 and TRBJ2-7; 9 bases align to TRBD2. V dropped 6 bases and J dropped 5; count of bases not matched to a gene: 8. This CDR3 is built from 14 residues. CDR1 and CDR2 from the germline V gene are LGHNA and YNFKEQ. The CDR3 DNA is TGTGCCAGCAGGAATAGCGGGAGTTACGACGAGCAGTACTTC. This translates into CASRNSGSYDEQYF.

Here the CDR3 DNA reads TGTGCCAGCAGTTTTGGTAGCGGGCCATCCTACGAGCAGTACTTC. Translating gives CASSFGSGPSYEQYF. The chain joins TRBV28 to TRBJ2-7; TRBD2 matches at 7 bases. This CDR3 has 15 residues. Germline V gene sequence: CDR1 MDHEN, CDR2 SYDVKM. Trimming at V came to 3 bases and at J to 1 base, leaving 6 bases not matched to a gene.

The chain combines TRBV27 with TRBJ2-2; 8 nucleotides line up with TRBD2. The CDR3 spans 14 residues. Germline V gives CDR1 MNHEY, CDR2 SMNVEV (reference sequence). With 7 bases clipped from V and 6 bases from J, the junction kept 7 bases outside the gene matches. The CDR3 DNA reads as TGTGCCAGCAAAGGACTAGCCTCGGCCGGGGAGCTGTTTTTT. Its protein is CASKGLASAGELFF.

As concerns this clone: The germline gene is not matched at one end of the junction; a read error may be the cause. V usage is TRBV7-2 and J usage is TRBJ1-1; 8 bases line up with TRBD1. The length of the CDR3 is 14 residues. Germline V gives CDR1 SGHTA, CDR2 FQGNSA. DNA for the CDR3: TGTGCCGGCAGCCAGCGGGACAGGAATGCTGAAGCTTTCTTT. Protein product: CAGSQRDRNAEAFF.

The chain recombines TRBV28 with TRBJ1-2; D may be TRBD1 (5 bases). CDR1 MDHEN and CDR2 SYDVKM come from the germline V gene. The CDR3 runs 15 residues. Trimming pared 2 bases from V and 5 bases from J, leaving 15 bases between. The CDR3 nucleotides are TGTGCCAGCAGTTTAGGGGACTCCCTAGGTTATGGCTACACCTTC. This encodes CASSLGDSLGYGYTF.

This clone has only one observation. The genes are TRBV9 and TRBJ1-4; D unclear. The CDR3 is made up of 16 amino acids. CDR1 is SGDLS and CDR2 is YYNGEE in the germline V gene. The germline V and J ends were trimmed by 3 bases and 4 bases, with 16 bases remaining between them. CDR3 residues: CASSELGMGVNEKLFF. CDR3 DNA: TGTGCCAGCAGCGAGTTAGGGATGGGCGTTAATGAAAAACTGTTTTTT.

This chain links TRBV27 with TRBJ2-7, with D possibly matching TRBD1 (6 bases). V lost 5 bases, J lost 0 bases, and 17 bases lay in between. The CDR3 has 16 residues. CDR1 is MNHEY and CDR2 is SMNVEV in the germline V gene (reference sequence). In DNA form, the CDR3 reads TGTGCCAGCAGTCTCGGGACACGGTCTCCCTCCTACGAGCAGTACTTC. Translation: CASSLGTRSPSYEQYF.

The V gene is TRBV19, the J gene TRBJ2-6; D gene unclear. Germline V gene data show CDR1 as LNHDA and CDR2 as SQIVND (reference sequence). V lost 6 bases and J 2 bases, leaving 20 bases between the germline ends. The CDR3 contains 18 residues. The CDR3 DNA reads TGTGCCAGTAGCATGGACCCTTTTCCCGGAGCTGGGGCCAACGTCCTGACTTTC. Translation gives CASSMDPFPGAGANVLTF.

The chain is built from TRBV27 and TRBJ1-5; D not resolved. Germline V CDR1 and CDR2: MNHEY, SMNVEV (reference sequence). The CDR3 consists of 13 residues. The V end was cut by 6 bases, the J end by 4 bases, with 10 bases between. CDR3 nucleotides: TGTGCCAGCAGCCGGAGAGGGAATCAGCCCCAGCATTTT. It specifies CASSRRGNQPQHF.

The chain combines TRBV28 with TRBJ2-1, with a weak D call TRBD2 (6 bases). Trimming removed 5 bases at V and 10 bases at J, with 18 bases between. The CDR3 loop spans 14 amino acids. The germline V gene has CDR1 MDHEN and CDR2 SYDVKM. CDR3 loop: CASSPRDSNREQFF. Here the CDR3 DNA reads TGTGCCAGCAGTCCCCGGGACTCAAACCGGGAGCAGTTCTTC.

The rearrangement uses TRBV19 and TRBJ2-1; possible D gene TRBD2, 5 bases. The germline gives CDR1 LNHDA, CDR2 SQIVND (reference sequence). The V and J ends lost 3 bases and 0 bases respectively, with 12 bases between them. There are 16 residues in the CDR3. CDR3 in DNA: TGTGCCAGTAGTATCGAGAGCGGTAGCTCCTACAATGAGCAGTTCTTC. Translation: CASSIESGSSYNEQFF.